These T cell receptor beta chains were read from a single sample in a study of blood T cell repertoires in COVID-19. Assay used: immunoSEQ multiplex PCR; TCRdb lists only in-frame clones, some missing. The table has under 300,000 clones, more than 75% seen once. Specimen: peripheral blood. The receptors come from a woman in her 40s who had recovered from COVID-19. Both conserved end residues are part of each CDR3. Each record gives: V gene, D gene, clone size, J gene, CDR3 protein, CDR3 DNA. The D gene is left open where the match is weak. Size is stated for part of the rows, as once, few or many counts, or as a class when the clone is expanded.

V gene: TRBV4-2
D gene: .
clone size: few
J gene: TRBJ1-1
CDR3 protein: CASSQLEVSTEAFF
CDR3 DNA: TGTGCCAGCAGCCAATTGGAGGTGTCCACTGAAGCTTTCTTT

V gene: TRBV7-8
D gene: TRBD2
clone size: .
J gene: TRBJ2-7
CDR3 protein: CASSLGVAGAREQYF
CDR3 DNA: TGTGCCAGCAGCTTAGGGGTAGCGGGAGCGAGGGAGCAGTACTTC

V gene: TRBV4-3
D gene: TRBD2
clone size: .
J gene: TRBJ2-3
CDR3 protein: CASSQDSPGTSGGHDTDTQYF
CDR3 DNA: TGCGCCAGCAGCCAAGACAGCCCCGGGACTAGCGGGGGACACGACACAGATACGCAGTATTTT

V gene: TRBV5-4
D gene: TRBD2
clone size: .
J gene: TRBJ2-5
CDR3 protein: CASSLEAAGGVQETQYF
CDR3 DNA: TGTGCCAGCAGCTTGGAGGCAGCGGGAGGGGTCCAGGAGACCCAGTACTTC

V gene: TRBV6-5
D gene: .
clone size: .
J gene: TRBJ1-1
CDR3 protein: CASSYSTGNTEAFF
CDR3 DNA: TGTGCCAGCAGTTACTCGACAGGGAACACTGAAGCTTTCTTT

V gene: TRBV11-3
D gene: TRBD1
clone size: .
J gene: TRBJ2-1
CDR3 protein: CASSPRGTTYNEQFF
CDR3 DNA: TGTGCCAGCAGCCCCAGGGGGACGACCTACAATGAGCAGTTCTTC

V gene: TRBV18
D gene: .
clone size: .
J gene: TRBJ2-2
CDR3 protein: CASSPARTTGELFF
CDR3 DNA: TGTGCCAGCTCACCGGCCCGTACGACCGGGGAGCTGTTTTTT

V gene: TRBV28
D gene: TRBD2
clone size: .
J gene: TRBJ2-5
CDR3 protein: CASSFAGGPQETQYF
CDR3 DNA: TGTGCCAGCAGTTTTGCGGGAGGCCCCCAAGAGACCCAGTACTTC

V gene: TRBV5-1
D gene: .
clone size: .
J gene: TRBJ1-3
CDR3 protein: CASSLGQGVSGNTIYF
CDR3 DNA: TGCGCCAGCAGCTTGGGCCAGGGCGTCTCTGGAAACACCATATATTTT

V gene: TRBV24-1
D gene: .
clone size: .
J gene: TRBJ2-2
CDR3 protein: CATGVGQGSWNTGELFF
CDR3 DNA: TGTGCCACCGGGGTGGGGCAGGGGTCTTGGAACACCGGGGAGCTGTTTTTT

V gene: TRBV7-2
D gene: .
clone size: .
J gene: TRBJ1-5
CDR3 protein: CASSSRGYSNQPQHF
CDR3 DNA: TGTGCCAGCAGCTCCAGGGGCTATAGCAATCAGCCCCAGCATTTT